This record looks at one T cell receptor (beta chain) sequence and its context. These data are taken from a study of CD8+CD57+ T cells in acquired aplastic anemia. Template material for TCR beta VDJ and CDR3 profiling consisted of genomic DNA. TCRdb ran MiXCR on the reads and lists one entry per CDR3 protein. The data hold 350,000 to 450,000 distinct CDR3 sequences, with 65% to 80% observed a single time. The CDR3 runs 15 residues. Deletions cut 6 bases from V and 4 bases from J, with 19 bases between. CDR1 is SNHLY, CDR2 FYNNEI, per germline. The source is a human donor in good health, serving as a control. The sequencing input was sorted CD4+, CD8+, or CD8+CD57+ T cells (not recorded which) from PBMCs. V gene TRBV2 combines with J gene TRBJ2-7; D tentatively fits TRBD1 or TRBD2 (5 bases each). The DNA of the CDR3 is TGTGCCAGCAGCACCGTTTGGGGGAAACAGTACGAGCAGTACTTC. It translates to CASSTVWGKQYEQYF.